Shown below are 26 T cell receptor beta chains from a single sample sequenced in a study of control samples from healthy donors and cancer patients. Some clones are missing from TCRdb's copy, which holds only in-frame ones; the method was immunoSEQ multiplex PCR. The data hold about 83,000 clones, with 91% observed a single time. The sample taken for sequencing was blood. These receptors were obtained from a man over 45 in good health.

The chain's CDR3 is CASSFGYDTEAFF. Here the CDR3 DNA reads TGTGCCAGCAGCTTCGGTTACGACACTGAAGCTTTCTTT. The chain employs TRBV5-4 and TRBJ1-1; D is undetermined. The germline V gene encodes CDR1 SGHNT and CDR2 YYREEE (reference sequence). Trimming left V 2 bases short and J 3 bases short, with 8 bases between. This CDR3 comprises 13 residues. The whole variable domain, remainder taken from reference TRBV5-4 and TRBJ1-1, is ETGVTQSPTHLIKTRGQQVTLRCSSQSGHNTVSWYQQALGQGPQFIFQYYREEENGRGNFPPRFSGLQFPNYSSELNVNALELDDSALYLCASSFGYDTEAFFGQGTRLTVV.

V and J are TRBV30 and TRBJ2-3, with D possibly TRBD2 on 6 matching bases. There are 14 residues in the CDR3. Trimming left V 3 bases short and J 8 bases short, with 18 bases between. Looked up from germline, CDR1 is GTSNPN and CDR2 is SVGIG (reference sequence). CDR3 region: CAWRAFAGMGTQYF. The CDR3 coding sequence is TGTGCCTGGAGGGCTTTCGCGGGGATGGGTACGCAGTATTTT.

CDR3 in amino acids: CASSRGLRSGNTIYF. DNA for the CDR3: TGTGCCAGCAGCCGCGGGCTCCGCTCTGGAAACACCATATATTTT. This chain links TRBV5-8 with TRBJ1-3; no clear D gene. The germline V gene has CDR1 SGHTS and CDR2 YDEGEE. CDR3 length equals 15 residues. The V and J ends lost 4 bases and 0 bases respectively, with 11 bases between them.

This clone has more than one count but fewer than ten. The chain recombines TRBV5-1 with TRBJ1-2, with D uncertain. CDR1 and CDR2 from the germline V gene are SGHRS and YFSETQ. Between the trimmed V and J ends, which lost 4 bases and 8 bases, there was a span of 18 bases. The CDR3 loop spans 14 amino acids. For the CDR3, the DNA is TGCGCCAGCAGCCCCCTAATTGGAGGGCTGGGCTACACCTTC. The encoded protein is CASSPLIGGLGYTF.

This clone was detected only once. This chain uses TRBV29-1 with TRBJ1-1; a weak D match, TRBD1 (5 bases). The CDR3 spans 14 residues. Per the germline V gene, CDR1 is SQVTM and CDR2 is ANQGSEA. V was pared by 4 bases and J by 0 bases, with 12 bases between. CDR3 nucleotides: TGCAGCGTTGGGCAGGGTAATATGAACACTGAAGCTTTCTTT. Its translation is CSVGQGNMNTEAFF. The whole variable domain, filled in from reference TRBV29-1 and TRBJ1-1, reads SAVISQKPSRDICQRGTSLTIQCQVDSQVTMMFWYRQQPGQSLTLIATANQGSEATYESGFVIDKFPISRPNLTFSTLTVSNMSPEDSSIYLCSVGQGNMNTEAFFGQGTRLTVV.

The rearrangement uses TRBV6-1 and TRBJ1-5; D might be TRBD1 (6 bases). V gave up 3 bases and J gave up 7 bases, with 13 bases separating them. CDR3 length equals 14 residues. Per germline, CDR1 MNHNS and CDR2 SASEGT. CDR3 residues: CASSDLGANQPQHF. CDR3 nucleotides: TGTGCCAGCAGTGACCTGGGGGCGAACCAGCCCCAGCATTTT.

This chain joins TRBV10-3 and TRBJ1-5, with D possibly being TRBD1 (5 bases). V lost 5 bases and J 4 bases, leaving 12 bases between the germline ends. CDR1 and CDR2 (germline): ENHRY, SYGVKD. The CDR3 is 14 residues long. The CDR3 DNA follows: TGTGCCATCAGTTCCGACAGCGATAATCAGCCCCAGCATTTT. Its protein is CAISSDSDNQPQHF.

The gene calls are TRBV19 and TRBJ1-5, with D possibly TRBD1 on 5 matching bases. With 5 bases removed from V and 7 bases from J, the gap between germline ends came to 18 bases. Germline lookup yields CDR1 LNHDA and CDR2 SQIVND (reference sequence). The CDR3 length is 15 residues. CDR3 sequence: CASSPPPGWGQPQHF. CDR3 sequence (DNA): TGTGCCAGTAGTCCCCCTCCGGGGTGGGGCCAGCCCCAGCATTTT.

The chain employs TRBV18 and TRBJ2-3; D remains ambiguous. Trimming cost V 2 bases and J 3 bases, with 6 bases left between them. Germline V lookup: CDR1 KGHSH, CDR2 LQKENI. This CDR3 is 13 amino acids long. The CDR3 DNA is TGTGCCAGCTCACCATTACCGACAGATACGCAGTATTTT. This translates into CASSPLPTDTQYF.

This clone was counted only a few times. The genes are TRBV7-6 and TRBJ2-7; the match to TRBD1 covers 9 bases. Trimming removed 5 bases from V and 1 base from J; junction bases left unmatched: 12. The CDR3 consists of 17 residues. Germline-derived CDR1 and CDR2 are SGHVS and FNYEAQ. CDR3 bases: TGTGCCAGCAGCACCATAAGAGACAGGGGGGGGTCCTACGAGCAGTACTTC. Its protein product is CASSTIRDRGGSYEQYF. Using reference TRBV7-6 and TRBJ2-7 for the parts outside the CDR3, the full variable domain is GAGVSQSPRYKVTKRGQDVALRCDPISGHVSLYWYRQALGQGPEFLTYFNYEAQQDKSGLPNDRFSAERPEGSISTLTIQRTEQRDSAMYRCASSTIRDRGGSYEQYFGPGTRLTVT.

The chain couples TRBV14 to TRBJ2-3; TRBD2 is a possible D gene (6 bases). This CDR3 spans 17 amino acids. Germline CDR1 is SGHDN and CDR2 is FVKESK. The V end lost 1 base, the J end lost 8 bases, and 22 bases lay between the germline ends. DNA for the CDR3: TGTGCCAGCAGCCAAGTAGGGAGGCCCGCGCCCCTGGGTACGCAGTATTTT. It codes for CASSQVGRPAPLGTQYF.

V and J are TRBV19 and TRBJ1-2, with 8 bases lining up with TRBD1. Germline V gene sequence: CDR1 LNHDA, CDR2 SQIVND (reference sequence). The CDR3 consists of 15 residues. The junction had 6 bases not matched to a gene; V was cut back by 4 bases and J by 2 bases. CDR3 region: CASSTRDRRNYGYTF. In nucleotides, the CDR3 is TGTGCCAGTAGTACGCGGGACAGGAGAAACTATGGCTACACCTTC.

The chain recombines TRBV3-1 (or the pseudogene TRBV3-2) with TRBJ1-3; TRBD1 is a possible D gene (6 bases). The germline gives CDR1 LGHDT, CDR2 YNNKEL (reference sequence). V gave up 1 base and J gave up 2 bases, with 6 bases separating them. The CDR3 totals 14 residues. The CDR3 DNA sequence: TGTGCCAGCAGCCAAGGGACAGCTGGAAACACCATATATTTT. The encoded protein is CASSQGTAGNTIYF.

This rearrangement joins TRBV12-3 or TRBV12-4 to TRBJ1-2, with 7 bases lining up with TRBD1. CDR3 length equals 13 residues. The ends lost 2 bases at V and 7 bases at J; junction bases unmatched: 4. Here the CDR3 reads CASSLRQGGGYTF. The CDR3 DNA reads TGTGCCAGCAGTTTAAGACAGGGTGGTGGCTACACCTTC.

The chain links TRBV7-9 to TRBJ2-1; 7 bases align to TRBD1. The V gene end was trimmed by 7 bases and the J gene end by 5 bases; junction bases not matched to a gene: 5. Germline CDR1 SEHNR, CDR2 FQNEAQ (reference sequence). The length of the CDR3 is 13 residues. CDR3 nucleotide sequence: TGTGCCAGCAACCGGGACAGCAACAATGAGCAGTTCTTC. Translated, it gives CASNRDSNNEQFF.

This sequence joins TRBV6-5 and TRBJ1-1; D uncertain. The V end lost 5 bases, the J end lost 1 base, and 14 bases lay between the germline ends. Germline values: CDR1 MNHEY, CDR2 SVGAGI. The CDR3 is 15 residues long. The chain's CDR3 is CASSRQRRANTEAFF. The CDR3 DNA reads TGTGCCAGCAGTCGCCAAAGGAGGGCGAACACTGAAGCTTTCTTT.

The chain recombines TRBV10-3 with TRBJ1-6; no clear D. The germline V gene has CDR1 ENHRY and CDR2 SYGVKD. V was clipped by 3 bases and J by 12 bases, with 6 bases between them. CDR3 size: 11 residues. CDR3 protein: CAISERGPLHF. CDR3 nucleotide sequence: TGTGCCATCAGTGAAAGAGGACCCCTCCACTTT.

The chain combines TRBV5-1 with TRBJ1-5; 10 nucleotides match TRBD1. Germline V gene lookup returns CDR1 SGHRS and CDR2 YFSETQ. V lost 2 bases, J lost 6 bases, and 17 bases stayed unmatched. This CDR3 is 19 amino acids long. This CDR3 is CASSLTPGQGSVVSQPQHF. The DNA for the CDR3 is TGCGCCAGCAGCTTAACCCCGGGACAGGGGTCCGTAGTGAGTCAGCCCCAGCATTTT.

The chain recombines TRBV18 with TRBJ1-1; no definite D call. In germline, CDR1 is KGHSH, CDR2 LQKENI. The CDR3 is made up of 14 amino acids. Trimming removed 4 bases at V and 5 bases at J, with 14 bases between. The CDR3 DNA reads as TGTGCCAGCTCACGTGACACACGGGAGACTGAAGCTTTCTTT. Amino acids: CASSRDTRETEAFF. Combining the CDR3 with reference TRBV18 and TRBJ1-1 gives the whole variable domain NAGVMQNPRHLVRRRGQEARLRCSPMKGHSHVYWYRQLPEEGLKFMVYLQKENIIDESGMPKERFSAEFPKEGPSILRIQQVVRGDSAAYFCASSRDTRETEAFFGQGTRLTVV.

This chain connects TRBV27 to TRBJ1-2, with a weak D call TRBD1 (5 bases). V shed 3 bases and J shed 7 bases, with 15 bases lying between them. Germline loops: CDR1 MNHEY, CDR2 SMNVEV (reference sequence). The CDR3 totals 14 residues. The DNA of the CDR3 is TGTGCCAGCAGTTTGAGGGGTTGGGAGGGTGGCTACACCTTC. Translating it yields CASSLRGWEGGYTF.

CDR3 in amino acids: CASSDTQDQPQHF. The CDR3 DNA reads TGTGCCAGCTCCGACACCCAGGATCAGCCCCAGCATTTT. V and J are TRBV18 and TRBJ1-5; D ambiguous. Per germline, CDR1 KGHSH and CDR2 LQKENI. This CDR3 is built from 13 residues. The V end lost 6 bases, the J end lost 5 bases, and 11 bases lay between the germline ends.

This clone was observed a single time. The V and J genes are TRBV19 and TRBJ1-5; D not resolved. CDR3 length: 15 residues. Germline assignment: CDR1 LNHDA and CDR2 SQIVND (reference sequence). V was trimmed by 9 bases and J by 8 bases, leaving 23 bases between them. The CDR3 DNA sequence: TGTGCCAGCGTCCCCACCGGGGATTCGTGGGAGCCCCAGCATTTT. Protein: CASVPTGDSWEPQHF.

In its sample, this clone was seen once. This chain joins TRBV6-6 and TRBJ1-1, with D perhaps TRBD1 (5 bases). Germline assignment: CDR1 MNHNY and CDR2 SVGAGI (reference sequence). CDR3 size: 15 residues. Trimming pared 2 bases from V and 1 base from J, leaving 11 bases between. This CDR3 is CASSYVGGSNTEAFF. CDR3 nucleotide sequence: TGTGCCAGCAGTTACGTGGGGGGATCGAACACTGAAGCTTTCTTT.

The V and J genes are TRBV18 and TRBJ1-1; D possibly corresponds to TRBD1 (6 bases). Trimming stripped 1 base from V and 3 bases from J, with 9 bases between. Germline CDR1 is KGHSH and CDR2 is LQKENI. CDR3 size: 14 residues. CDR3 sequence: CASSPRRGDTEAFF. The CDR3 DNA sequence: TGTGCCAGCTCACCACGCAGGGGTGACACTGAAGCTTTCTTT.

This chain uses TRBV4-1 with TRBJ1-1; no clear D gene. Germline V gene lookup returns CDR1 MGHRA and CDR2 YSYEKL. The CDR3 extends over 17 amino acids. V lost 1 base and J 5 bases, leaving 20 bases between the germline ends. The CDR3 DNA reads as TGCGCCAGCAGCCAAGTCGATGGAGAGCGGTGGAGGACTGAAGCTTTCTTT. Its translation: CASSQVDGERWRTEAFF.

The chain has TRBV19 and TRBJ1-2; 10 bases fit TRBD1. Trimming at V came to 5 bases and at J to 2 bases, leaving 11 bases not matched to a gene. Germline assignment: CDR1 LNHDA and CDR2 SQIVND (reference sequence). The CDR3 extends over 17 amino acids. The DNA for the CDR3 is TGTGCCAGTAGTGGTCCCGGGACAGGGGAATGGAACTATGGCTACACCTTC. Its translation: CASSGPGTGEWNYGYTF.